These 11 T cell receptor beta chains came from one sample sequenced in a study of cytomegalovirus exposure and HLA in healthy donors. PCR primers comprised 60 Vbeta and 13 Jbeta primers. Data came from immunoSEQ multiplex PCR; TCRdb stores just in-frame clones and leaves some out. The sample has a few hundred thousand clones, roughly four fifths seen once. Sequenced material: PBMCs. These receptors originate from a girl aged 5-17 years in good health and CMV-seronegative.

The rearrangement links TRBV30 to TRBJ1-2, with 11 positions matching TRBD1. Per the germline V gene, CDR1 is GTSNPN and CDR2 is SVGIG (reference sequence). This CDR3 contains 13 residues. The ends lost 4 bases at V and 4 bases at J; junction bases unmatched: 2. CDR3 sequence: CAWTGQGVYGYTF. The CDR3, as DNA: TGTGCCTGGACGGGACAGGGGGTCTATGGCTACACCTTC. Combining the CDR3 with reference TRBV30 and TRBJ1-2 gives the whole variable domain SQTIHQWPATLVQPVGSPLSLECTVEGTSNPNLYWYRQAAGRGLQLLFYSVGIGQISSEVPQNLSASRPQDRQFILSSKKLLLSDSGFYLCAWTGQGVYGYTFGSGTRLTVV.

The chain carries TRBV19 and TRBJ2-7; 7 positions match TRBD2. The CDR3 covers 15 residues. The ends lost 2 bases at V and 1 base at J; junction bases unmatched: 5. Germline assignment: CDR1 LNHDA and CDR2 SQIVND (reference sequence). CDR3 sequence: CASSIRSGASYEQYF. CDR3 coding DNA: TGTGCCAGTAGTATACGCAGCGGGGCTTCCTACGAGCAGTACTTC. Supplemented by reference TRBV19 and TRBJ2-7, the full variable domain reads DGGITQSPKYLFRKEGQNVTLSCEQNLNHDAMYWYRQDPGQGLRLIYYSQIVNDFQKGDIAEGYSVSREKKESFPLTVTSAQKNPTAFYLCASSIRSGASYEQYFGPGTRLTVT.

The V gene is TRBV13, the J gene TRBJ1-1; 7 bases map to TRBD1. The germline CDR1 and CDR2 sequences are PRHDT and FYEKMQ (reference sequence). V was pared by 0 bases and J by 6 bases, with 4 bases of the junction left unmatched. The CDR3 consists of 14 residues. CDR3 sequence: CASSLGAGGPEAFF. Here the CDR3 DNA reads TGTGCCAGCAGCTTAGGCGCAGGGGGGCCTGAAGCTTTCTTT. Together with reference TRBV13 and TRBJ1-1, the CDR3 gives the full variable domain: AAGVIQSPRHLIKEKRETATLKCYPIPRHDTVYWYQQGPGQDPQFLISFYEKMQSDKGSIPDRFSAQQFSDYHSELNMSSLELGDSALYFCASSLGAGGPEAFFGQGTRLTVV.

The chain is built from TRBV30 and TRBJ2-5, with 11 bases matching TRBD1. The last part of the DNA fits TRBJ2-7 better; the J call may be wrong. CDR3 length equals 14 residues. Germline V gene lookup returns CDR1 GTSNPN and CDR2 SVGIG (reference sequence). The CDR3 nucleotides are TGTGCCTGGAGGGGGACAGGGGGGTACTACGAGCAGTACTTC. It codes for CAWRGTGGYYEQYF.

This clone showed up just a few times. This chain connects TRBV28 to TRBJ1-1, with no clear D. The CDR3 runs to 17 residues. Germline V gene lookup returns CDR1 MDHEN and CDR2 SYDVKM. Trimming stripped 4 bases from V and 3 bases from J, with 21 bases between. The CDR3 DNA is TGTGCCAGCAGTTCCCCATCCTGGAAGAACAGCTACACTGAAGCTTTCTTT. Its protein is CASSSPSWKNSYTEAFF.

This chain joins TRBV28 and TRBJ1-1; 10 bases match TRBD1. The ends lost 8 bases at V and 4 bases at J; junction bases unmatched: 7. The CDR3 is 14 residues long. Germline V gives CDR1 MDHEN, CDR2 SYDVKM. The CDR3 DNA reads TGTGCCAGCCGACAGGGGGCAGGCGGCACTGAAGCTTTCTTT. Translating it yields CASRQGAGGTEAFF.

The CDR3 loop reads CASPPDSDTGELFF. In nucleotides, the CDR3 is TGTGCCAGCCCTCCGGACAGCGACACCGGGGAGCTGTTTTTT. The chain is built from TRBV7-2 and TRBJ2-2, with D perhaps TRBD1 (6 bases). V was cut by 8 bases and J by 3 bases, with 13 bases left in between. Germline V gene data show CDR1 as SGHTA and CDR2 as FQGNSA. This CDR3 spans 14 amino acids.

The J gene is TRBJ1-3, the V gene TRBV7-9; D not certain. The CDR3 spans 15 residues. The V and J ends lost 2 bases and 0 bases respectively, with 8 bases between them. Germline-derived CDR1 and CDR2 are SEHNR and FQNEAQ (reference sequence). DNA of the CDR3: TGTGCCAGCAGCTTACAAGAGAGCTCTGGAAACACCATATATTTT. This translates into CASSLQESSGNTIYF.

This clone was seen just once. The gene calls are TRBV7-2 and TRBJ2-7, with 8 bases identical to TRBD1. The CDR3 length is 15 residues. Germline V gene data show CDR1 as SGHTA and CDR2 as FQGNSA. The J segment lost 1 base and the V segment lost 4 bases, leaving 6 bases of the junction unmatched. CDR3 sequence (DNA): TGTGCCAGCAGCTCATCCGGGACAGGATCCTACGAGCAGTACTTC. Residues: CASSSSGTGSYEQYF.

This sequence joins TRBV7-9 and TRBJ1-1; 10 bases align to TRBD1. Germline lookup yields CDR1 SEHNR and CDR2 FQNEAQ (reference sequence). Trimming at V came to 5 bases and at J to 0 bases, leaving 3 bases not matched to a gene. CDR3 length: 15 amino acids. The CDR3 DNA follows: TGTGCCAGCAGCCGACAGGGGGCAGTGAACACTGAAGCTTTCTTT. Translation gives CASSRQGAVNTEAFF.

The chain employs TRBV23-1 and TRBJ1-2; D gene ambiguous. TRBV23-1 counts as an open reading frame of uncertain function. V lost 4 bases and J lost 0, with 9 bases in between. The CDR3 runs to 14 residues. The CDR3 coding sequence is TGCGCCAGCAGTCGCCCGGTAACTAACTATGGCTACACCTTC. Protein sequence: CASSRPVTNYGYTF.